This is a list of T cell receptor beta chains from one sample in a study of shared clonotypes between healthy human individuals. Method: immunoSEQ multiplex PCR; TCRdb's copy keeps in-frame clones and lacks some. The sample lists some 740,000 clones, 92% occurring once. What was sequenced was naive CD8+ T cells sorted from blood. The receptors were sampled from a man under 40 in good health. Each CDR3 is given with its conserved first and last residue. A D gene is named only where the DNA matches it firmly. Part of the rows lack a size; the others show once, few, many or a class for expanded clones.

j_call clone_size d_call v_call cdr3_aa cdr3_nt
TRBJ2-5 - - TRBV27 CASSLLTGPGETQYF TGTGCCAGCAGTTTACTGACAGGACCGGGAGAGACCCAGTACTTC
TRBJ2-2 - - TRBV7-9 CASSLVRGYSANTGELFF TGTGCCAGCAGCTTAGTTAGGGGTTACTCCGCGAACACCGGGGAGCTGTTTTTT
TRBJ1-5 - - TRBV4-3 CASSQVWGDQPQHF TGCGCCAGCAGCCAAGTTTGGGGGGATCAGCCCCAGCATTTT
TRBJ2-1 - - TRBV10-1 CASSEYRQGLFF TGCGCCAGCAGTGAGTACAGGCAGGGTCTGTTCTTC
TRBJ1-5 - - TRBV4-3 CASSQDTLGKPQHF TGCGCCAGCAGCCAAGATACATTGGGGAAGCCCCAGCATTTT
TRBJ2-3 - - TRBV19 CASSTTGATDTQYF TGTGCCAGTAGTACCACGGGTGCCACAGATACGCAGTATTTT
TRBJ1-2 few TRBD1 TRBV7-7 CASSNWGWETGDPDYGYTF TGTGCTAGCAGCAACTGGGGGTGGGAAACAGGGGACCCCGACTATGGCTACACCTTC
TRBJ2-1 - TRBD2 TRBV30 CAWTAGTSGYNEQFF TGTGCCTGGACCGCCGGGACTAGTGGGTACAATGAGCAGTTCTTC
TRBJ1-5 - - TRBV15 CATSTPAFANQPQHF TGTGCCACCAGCACCCCAGCTTTCGCGAATCAGCCCCAGCATTTT
TRBJ2-7 - - TRBV4-1 CASSPSAGLYEQYF TGCGCCAGCAGCCCTTCGGCAGGGCTCTACGAGCAGTACTTC
TRBJ2-2 - - TRBV4-2 CASSQDSLVTTKTYGELFF TGTGCCAGCAGCCAAGACTCGTTAGTAACCACCAAAACATACGGGGAGCTGTTTTTT
TRBJ2-5 once - TRBV4-1 CASSQVPGAPETQYF TGCGCCAGCAGCCAAGTTCCCGGGGCCCCAGAGACCCAGTACTTC
TRBJ2-3 - - TRBV27 CASSFFEQGTDTQYF TGTGCCAGCAGTTTTTTTGAACAGGGTACAGATACGCAGTATTTT
TRBJ1-2 - TRBD1 TRBV27 CASSNRGPRGYTF TGTGCCAGCAGTAACAGGGGTCCGCGTGGCTACACCTTC
TRBJ2-7 - TRBD2 TRBV4-1 CASSQTSGALYF TGCGCCAGCAGCCAAACTAGCGGAGCTTTGTACTTC
TRBJ2-7 - TRBD2 TRBV28 CASSFAGGTSYEQYF TGTGCCAGCAGTTTCGCGGGAGGTACCTCCTACGAGCAGTACTTC
TRBJ2-2 - - TRBV4-1 CASSHSGVGELFF TGCGCCAGCAGCCACAGTGGGGTGGGGGAGCTGTTTTTT
TRBJ2-1 few - TRBV27 CASSLRPPPSYNEQFF TGTGCCAGCAGTTTAAGACCACCGCCCTCCTACAATGAGCAGTTCTTC
TRBJ2-3 once TRBD1 TRBV15 CATSIFRTGGTDTQYF TGTGCCACCAGCATTTTCCGGACAGGGGGCACAGATACGCAGTATTTT
TRBJ2-2 - - TRBV5-1 CAYNKNTGELFF TGCGCCTACAACAAGAACACCGGGGAGCTGTTTTTT
TRBJ2-3 - TRBD2 TRBV18 CASDTSGSTDTQYF TGTGCCAGCGATACTAGCGGGAGCACAGATACGCAGTATTTT
TRBJ2-2 - - TRBV7-9 CASTVMRAGELFF TGTGCCAGCACCGTAATGAGGGCCGGGGAGCTGTTTTTT
TRBJ2-2 - TRBD2 TRBV9 CASSGRLAGSNTGELFF TGTGCCAGCAGCGGCCGACTAGCGGGATCGAACACCGGGGAGCTGTTTTTT
TRBJ2-7 - - TRBV7-9 CASSNRDWEYEQYF TGTGCCAGCAGCAACCGGGACTGGGAGTACGAGCAGTACTTC
TRBJ2-3 - - TRBV9 CASSVVGANTDTQYF TGTGCCAGCAGCGTAGTAGGAGCTAACACAGATACGCAGTATTTT
TRBJ1-1 - - TRBV19 CASRTYTEAFF TGTGCCAGTCGGACTTACACTGAAGCTTTCTTT
TRBJ2-7 - TRBD1 TRBV9 CASREGTGWDEQYF TGTGCCAGCAGGGAGGGGACAGGGTGGGACGAGCAGTACTTC
TRBJ1-2 few - TRBV11-2 CASSFSVCTF TGTGCCAGCAGCTTTTCGGTATGCACCTTC
TRBJ1-2 - TRBD1 TRBV27 CASREQGIHYGYTF TGTGCCAGCAGAGAACAGGGGATCCACTATGGCTACACCTTC
TRBJ1-1 - - TRBV6-5 CASSPPGGGTEAFF TGTGCCAGCAGTCCCCCGGGGGGGGGCACTGAAGCTTTCTTT
TRBJ2-3 - TRBD2 TRBV27 CASKSFPQREVTDTQYF TGTGCCAGCAAGTCTTTCCCCCAGCGGGAGGTCACAGATACGCAGTATTTT
TRBJ2-7 - - TRBV28 CASSWTVYEQYF TGTGCCAGCAGTTGGACAGTCTACGAGCAGTACTTC
TRBJ1-1 once TRBD1 TRBV7-9 CATPGQGRTEAFF TGTGCCACCCCCGGACAGGGCAGAACTGAAGCTTTCTTT
TRBJ2-7 - - TRBV6-1 CASSEAHSRYEQYF TGTGCCAGCAGTGAAGCCCACAGCCGCTACGAGCAGTACTTC
TRBJ2-5 - TRBD1 TRBV5-5 CASSLDRQETQYF TGTGCCAGCAGCCTGGACAGGCAAGAGACCCAGTACTTC
TRBJ1-2 - - TRBV27 CASGKGTTNFYGYTF TGTGCCAGCGGTAAAGGGACAACTAATTTCTATGGCTACACCTTC
TRBJ2-7 - - TRBV5-1 CASSGAFSYEQYF TGCGCCAGCAGCGGCGCATTCTCCTACGAGCAGTACTTC
TRBJ2-1 - TRBD1 TRBV9 CASSVSGTGRNEQFF TGTGCCAGCAGCGTGTCCGGGACAGGGAGGAATGAGCAGTTCTTC
TRBJ2-1 - - TRBV6-5 CASGERSYNEQFF TGTGCCAGCGGGGAGCGATCCTACAATGAGCAGTTCTTC
TRBJ2-5 - TRBD1 TRBV6-5 CASQDPGGLQETQYF TGTGCCAGCCAAGACCCAGGGGGCCTACAAGAGACCCAGTACTTC
TRBJ2-7 - TRBD2 TRBV27 CASSRGLAGPSYEQYF TGTGCCAGCAGCCGGGGACTAGCGGGGCCCTCTTACGAGCAGTACTTC
TRBJ2-5 - TRBD1 TRBV7-8 CASSSRQGAKIETQYF TGTGCCAGCAGCTCAAGACAGGGGGCTAAGATAGAGACCCAGTACTTC
TRBJ1-2 - - TRBV6-6 CASSWNVQEQYGYTF TGTGCCAGCAGTTGGAACGTACAGGAACAATATGGCTACACCTTC
TRBJ2-3 - - TRBV29-1 CSVEDQSITDTQYF TGCAGCGTTGAAGACCAATCAATCACAGATACGCAGTATTTT
TRBJ2-3 - - TRBV6-5 CASSYGSADTQYF TGTGCCAGCAGTTACGGGTCCGCAGATACGCAGTATTTT